A single sample is the source of the 5 T cell receptor beta chains below, sequenced in a study of control samples from healthy donors and cancer patients. Sequencing was performed with immunoSEQ multiplex PCR; in TCRdb, only in-frame clones are kept and a portion is missing. Here the sample spans 70,000 to 80,000 clones, 87% being singletons. Material for sequencing was blood. These receptors were obtained from a woman in her forties or fifties in good health.

The rearrangement joins TRBV6-5 to TRBJ2-5; D remains unclear. The germline V and J ends were trimmed by 4 bases and 7 bases, with 22 bases remaining between them. CDR3 length: 16 amino acids. The V gene's germline CDR1 is MNHEY and CDR2 SVGAGI. In DNA form, the CDR3 reads TGTGCCAGCAGTTCTATCCTTTTTGCTTCCAGTGGGACCCAGTACTTC. This sequence encodes CASSSILFASSGTQYF.

This rearrangement joins TRBV3-1 (or the pseudogene TRBV3-2) to TRBJ1-2; the D gene is possibly TRBD1 (6 bases). V was cut by 4 bases and J by 6 bases, with 12 bases left in between. The germline gives CDR1 LGHDT, CDR2 YNNKEL (reference sequence). This CDR3 comprises 13 residues. The CDR3 sequence: CASSRTGTHGYTF. In DNA, the CDR3 is TGTGCCAGCAGCCGCACAGGGACCCATGGCTACACCTTC.

A single count supports this clone. This chain joins TRBV7-9 and TRBJ2-2; D tentatively fits TRBD1 or TRBD2 (5 bases each). With 1 base removed from V and 4 bases from J, the gap between germline ends came to 13 bases. CDR1 SEHNR and CDR2 FQNEAQ come from the germline V gene (reference sequence). The CDR3 loop spans 16 amino acids. The CDR3 region has the DNA TGTGCCAGCAGCTTAGGGGACGTAAAAGGCACCGGGGAGCTGTTTTTT. Its translation: CASSLGDVKGTGELFF.

The chain uses TRBV9 and TRBJ2-3, with a tentative D call TRBD2 (5 bases). The CDR3 spans 14 residues. Looked up from germline, CDR1 is SGDLS and CDR2 is YYNGEE. The germline V and J ends were trimmed by 1 base and 1 base, with 7 bases remaining between them. The CDR3 spells CASSVQAGTDTQYF. CDR3 DNA sequence: TGTGCCAGCAGCGTACAAGCGGGCACAGATACGCAGTATTTT.

This chain joins TRBV6-4 and TRBJ2-7, with TRBD2 matching 7 bases. CDR1 and CDR2 (germline): MRHNA, SNTAGT. V was pared by 6 bases and J by 5 bases, with 7 bases of the junction left unmatched. The CDR3 loop spans 13 amino acids. CDR3 in amino acids: CASRDPGTNEQYF. CDR3 nucleotides: TGTGCCAGCAGAGATCCCGGGACTAACGAGCAGTACTTC.